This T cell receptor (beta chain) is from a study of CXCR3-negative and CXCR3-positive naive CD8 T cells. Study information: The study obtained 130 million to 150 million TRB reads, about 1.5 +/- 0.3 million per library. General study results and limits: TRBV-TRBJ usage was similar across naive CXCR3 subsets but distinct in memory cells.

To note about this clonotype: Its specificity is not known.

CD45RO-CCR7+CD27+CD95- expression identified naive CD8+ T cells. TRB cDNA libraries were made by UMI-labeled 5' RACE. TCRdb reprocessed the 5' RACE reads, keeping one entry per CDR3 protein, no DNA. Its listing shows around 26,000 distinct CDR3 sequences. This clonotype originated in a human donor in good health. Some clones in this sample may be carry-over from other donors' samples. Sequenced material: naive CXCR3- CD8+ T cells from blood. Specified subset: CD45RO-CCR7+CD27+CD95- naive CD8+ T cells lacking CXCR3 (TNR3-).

The chain's CDR3 is CASSNPGVAEEQYF. The rearrangement uses TRBV7-9 and TRBJ2-7; the TCRdb D gene call, TRBD1, has no DNA to confirm it. Germline V gene lookup returns CDR1 SEHNR and CDR2 FQNEAQ (reference sequence). The CDR3 is 14 amino acids.